This T cell receptor (beta chain) derives from a study of blood T cell repertoires in COVID-19. Per the germline V gene, CDR1 is SGDLS and CDR2 is YYNGEE. CDR3 length equals 15 residues. V trimming: 3 bases; J trimming: 4 bases; junction bases outside the gene matches: 7. Generated by immunoSEQ multiplex PCR, the TCRdb table keeps only in-frame clones and is missing some. The sample has some 110,000 clones, under 80% seen once. The TCR comes from a man aged 50-60 years with acute or convalescent COVID-19. The V and J genes are TRBV9 and TRBJ1-1; 9 bases agree with TRBD1. What was sequenced was peripheral blood. The CDR3 region has the DNA TGTGCCAGCAGCGCTCGACAGGGGGGAAGCACTGAAGCTTTCTTT. Translation gives CASSARQGGSTEAFF.